The 31 T cell receptor beta chains given below trace back to one sample, sequenced in a study of blood T cells in healthy people across ages. A second PCR of roughly 7 to 11 cycles used a sample-barcoded 5' primer and a J-beta primer mix. TCRdb reprocessed the 5' RACE reads with MiXCR, giving one entry per CDR3 protein. Altogether 540,000 or so distinct CDR3 sequences are present, less than 25% being singletons, with the ten largest covering 8.7%. The sample was also linked to a second study, of T cells of mothers and their children.

Sequencing used blood. The receptors were gathered from a boy younger than 18 in good health.

This clonotype was detected many times. This chain links TRBV4-3 with TRBJ2-6, with D possibly called TRBD1 or TRBD2 (5 bases each). Trimming removed 1 base from V and 3 bases from J, with 7 bases in between. This CDR3 contains 15 residues. Germline V gives CDR1 LGHNA, CDR2 YSLEER. The CDR3 reads CASSQAGSGANVLTF. The CDR3, as DNA: TGCGCCAGCAGCCAAGCAGGGAGTGGGGCCAACGTCCTGACTTTC.

The chain joins TRBV25-1 to TRBJ2-1; D gene ambiguous. Germline V gene lookup returns CDR1 MGHDK and CDR2 SYGVNS. The CDR3 contains 14 residues. V was pared by 1 base and J by 8 bases, with 12 bases between. The CDR3 protein is CASSESGVSHEQFF. The CDR3 region has the DNA TGTGCCAGCAGTGAATCAGGCGTCAGCCATGAGCAGTTCTTC. The entire variable domain, with the rest obtained from reference TRBV25-1 and TRBJ2-1, is as follows: EADIYQTPRYLVIGTGKKITLECSQTMGHDKMYWYQQDPGMELHLIHYSYGVNSTEKGDLSSESTVSRIRTEHFPLTLESARPSHTSQYLCASSESGVSHEQFFGPGTRLTVL.

This clonotype was seen at least ten times. The chain has TRBV7-2 and TRBJ2-5; D gene unclear. The CDR3 sequence is 12 residues long. Germline V gives CDR1 SGHTA, CDR2 FQGNSA. Trimming removed 4 bases at V and 5 bases at J, with 8 bases between. The DNA of the CDR3 is TGTGCCAGCAGCTCCAGTAAGGAGACCCAGTACTTC. Amino acids: CASSSSKETQYF.

This clonotype was seen a handful of times. This chain connects TRBV30 to TRBJ1-4, with TRBD1 matching 7 bases. The J segment lost 4 bases and the V segment lost 5 bases, leaving 7 bases of the junction unmatched. Germline CDR1 GTSNPN, CDR2 SVGIG (reference sequence). CDR3 length: 14 residues. The CDR3 DNA follows: TGTGCCTGGGGACCACCAGGGGGTAATGAAAAACTGTTTTTT. It encodes CAWGPPGGNEKLFF.

The chain is built from TRBV11-2 and TRBJ1-4, with D unclear. This CDR3 has 12 residues. The V gene lost 4 bases and the J gene lost 8 bases, with 8 bases spanning the gap. Germline V gives CDR1 SGHAT, CDR2 FQNNGV. The CDR3 sequence is CASSSQPEKLFF. DNA of the CDR3: TGTGCCAGCAGCTCTCAGCCCGAAAAACTGTTTTTT.

The chain employs TRBV27 and TRBJ2-3; 9 nucleotides match TRBD2. Trimming removed 1 base from V and 5 bases from J; junction bases left unmatched: 7. This CDR3 contains 16 residues. In germline, CDR1 is MNHEY, CDR2 SMNVEV (reference sequence). The CDR3, as DNA: TGTGCCAGCAGTTTATGGGGCGGGGGGGCGAAAGATACGCAGTATTTT. Translation: CASSLWGGGAKDTQYF.

CDR3 residues: CASSRRGGAYNEQFF. CDR3 in DNA: TGTGCCAGCAGTAGGAGGGGGGGGGCCTACAATGAGCAGTTCTTC. This sequence joins TRBV28 and TRBJ2-1; tentative D call: TRBD2 (7 bases). The CDR3 covers 15 residues. The V and J ends lost 5 bases and 2 bases respectively, with 13 bases between them. The germline gives CDR1 MDHEN, CDR2 SYDVKM. The whole variable domain, filled in from reference TRBV28 and TRBJ2-1, reads DVKVTQSSRYLVKRTGEKVFLECVQDMDHENMFWYRQDPGLGLRLIYFSYDVKMKEKGDIPEGYSVSREKKERFSLILESASTNQTSMYLCASSRRGGAYNEQFFGPGTRLTVL.

This chain joins TRBV20-1 and TRBJ2-5, with D maybe TRBD1 (6 bases). The last part of the DNA fits TRBJ2-1 better; the J call may be wrong. There are 13 residues in the CDR3. Germline CDR1 reads DFQATT; CDR2 reads SNEGSKA (reference sequence). CDR3 nucleotide sequence: TGCAGTGCTAGAGATTCAGGGGCTACTGAGCAGTTCTTC. Translation: CSARDSGATEQFF.

J is TRBJ2-5 and V is TRBV20-1; D is unclear. The V gene lost 5 bases and the J gene lost 11 bases, with 12 bases spanning the gap. CDR3 size: 10 residues. In germline, CDR1 is DFQATT, CDR2 SNEGSKA (reference sequence). CDR3 loop: CSADSVEQYF. Written as DNA, the CDR3 is TGCAGTGCTGACTCGGTGGAGCAGTACTTC.

The V and J genes are TRBV20-1 and TRBJ2-5; 10 bases fit TRBD2. CDR1 and CDR2 from the germline V gene are DFQATT and SNEGSKA (reference sequence). With V trimmed by 5 bases and J by 5 bases, 8 bases remained unmatched. The CDR3 is 14 amino acids. CDR3 bases: TGCAGTGCTGACACTAGCGGGGCTGGGGAGACCCAGTACTTC. The encoded protein is CSADTSGAGETQYF.

The J gene is TRBJ1-5, the V gene TRBV20-1; D is uncertain. V dropped 6 bases and J dropped 1 base, with 10 bases sitting between them. This CDR3 comprises 13 residues. Germline assignment: CDR1 DFQATT and CDR2 SNEGSKA (reference sequence). CDR3 sequence reads: CSALSTSNQPQHF. In DNA, the CDR3 is TGCAGTGCCCTTAGCACAAGCAATCAGCCCCAGCATTTT.

J is TRBJ2-3 and V is TRBV5-1; D might be TRBD1 (5 bases). The CDR3 totals 14 residues. Germline V gene lookup returns CDR1 SGHRS and CDR2 YFSETQ. Trimming removed 1 base at V and 4 bases at J, with 10 bases between. This CDR3 is CASSLTGNADTQYF. Here the CDR3 DNA reads TGCGCCAGCAGCTTGACAGGAAACGCAGATACGCAGTATTTT.

J is TRBJ2-7 and V is TRBV20-1, with D unclear. The germline V gene has CDR1 DFQATT and CDR2 SNEGSKA (reference sequence). The CDR3 loop spans 14 amino acids. Trimming took 2 bases from V and 0 from J, leaving 11 bases between them. CDR3 loop: CSARLLASSYEQYF. The CDR3 DNA follows: TGCAGTGCTAGATTGTTAGCTAGCTCCTACGAGCAGTACTTC.

This clonotype was observed a single time. The chain couples TRBV12-3 or TRBV12-4 to TRBJ2-3; D may be TRBD2 (5 bases). The CDR3 consists of 16 residues. V shed 3 bases and J shed 5 bases, with 18 bases lying between them. The CDR3 DNA reads TGTGCCAGCAGTTTGAGGGAGCCCAAGGCCGGAGATACGCAGTATTTT. This translates into CASSLREPKAGDTQYF.

The rearrangement joins TRBV28 to TRBJ2-5, with D possibly called TRBD1 or TRBD2 (7 bases each). V was pared by 7 bases and J by 1 base, with 13 bases between. From germline, CDR1 is MDHEN and CDR2 SYDVKM. CDR3 length: 14 amino acids. The CDR3 reads CASKSGGGQETQYF. The CDR3 bases are TGTGCCAGCAAGTCAGGGGGGGGCCAAGAGACCCAGTACTTC.

The chain combines TRBV5-4 with TRBJ2-5; 10 bases fit TRBD1. Trimming cost V 3 bases and J 5 bases; bases outside gene matches: 10. Germline V gene lookup returns CDR1 SGHNT and CDR2 YYREEE (reference sequence). The CDR3 extends over 16 amino acids. CDR3 sequence (DNA): TGTGCCAGCAGCTCATTTGGACAGGGGGAGTGGGAGACCCAGTACTTC. Its translation: CASSSFGQGEWETQYF.

V usage is TRBV12-3 or TRBV12-4 and J usage is TRBJ2-5, with a weak D call TRBD2 (6 bases). The V end lost 7 bases, the J end lost 1 base, and 19 bases lay between the germline ends. The CDR3 covers 16 residues. The CDR3 here is CASTLGGRSIQETQYF. CDR3 sequence (DNA): TGTGCCAGCACCCTCGGGGGTCGGTCCATCCAAGAGACCCAGTACTTC.

The chain employs TRBV28 and TRBJ1-5, with a possible D match to TRBD1 (6 bases). CDR3 size: 14 residues. CDR1 MDHEN and CDR2 SYDVKM come from the germline V gene. V lost 6 bases to trimming and J lost 7 bases, with 16 bases between them. The CDR3, as DNA: TGTGCCAGCAGCTCAAACAGGGCTTCCCAGCCCCAGCATTTT. Translated, it gives CASSSNRASQPQHF.

CDR3 coding DNA: TGTGCCAGCAGTTTAGGGGGGACAATTCCCCTCCACTTT. It encodes CASSLGGTIPLHF. The J gene is TRBJ1-6, the V gene TRBV27; a possible D gene is TRBD1 (6 bases). The CDR3 spans 13 residues. Trimming removed 2 bases from V and 13 bases from J, with 12 bases in between. Germline V CDR1 and CDR2: MNHEY, SMNVEV (reference sequence).

This clonotype has a handful of counts. The V and J genes are TRBV7-3 and TRBJ2-1, with 7 bases identical to TRBD1. Germline trimming cut 2 bases from V and 4 bases from J; bases unmatched to any gene: 5. The CDR3 consists of 15 residues. Germline loops: CDR1 SGHTA, CDR2 FQGTGA. The CDR3 sequence: CASSLGGQLYNEQFF. DNA for the CDR3: TGTGCCAGCAGCTTAGGGGGACAGCTTTACAATGAGCAGTTCTTC.

The chain carries TRBV20-1 and TRBJ2-5; D not certain. The last part of the DNA fits TRBJ2-1 better; the J call may be wrong. This CDR3 has 10 amino acids. Looked up from germline, CDR1 is DFQATT and CDR2 is SNEGSKA (reference sequence). Here the CDR3 reads CSASNEEQFF. The DNA for the CDR3 is TGCAGTGCTAGCAACGAAGAGCAGTTCTTC.

In its sample, this clonotype was seen a few times. V and J are TRBV14 and TRBJ2-5; possibly TRBD1 for D (5 bases). The V gene lost 4 bases and the J gene lost 2 bases, with 8 bases spanning the gap. Germline CDR1 is SGHDN and CDR2 is FVKESK. The CDR3 extends over 13 amino acids. The CDR3 loop is CASSLRQQETQYF. The CDR3 DNA reads TGTGCCAGCAGCCTACGACAGCAAGAGACCCAGTACTTC.

In this sample, this clonotype turned up a few times. Germline is not matched at one junction end, which may reflect a read error. The rearrangement links TRBV29-1 to TRBJ1-2; 7 bases map to TRBD1. The CDR3 runs to 12 residues. CDR1 is SQVTM and CDR2 is ANQGSEA in the germline V gene. CDR3 sequence (DNA): TGCAGCGTCACCGACAGGGCTCATGGCTACGCCTTC. Translation: CSVTDRAHGYAF. Based on the CDR3 plus reference TRBV29-1 and TRBJ1-2, the full variable domain is SAVISQKPSRDICQRGTSLTIQCQVDSQVTMMFWYRQQPGQSLTLIATANQGSEATYESGFVIDKFPISRPNLTFSTLTVSNMSPEDSSIYLCSVTDRAHGYAFGSGTRLTVV.

The chain uses TRBV6-5 and TRBJ1-1; the match to TRBD1 covers 7 bases. The CDR3 covers 14 residues. Germline assignment: CDR1 MNHEY and CDR2 SVGAGI. Trimming removed 5 bases from V and 11 bases from J; junction bases left unmatched: 14. CDR3 sequence reads: CASSPGGREVWAFF. The CDR3 DNA follows: TGTGCCAGCAGTCCAGGGGGGAGGGAGGTGTGGGCTTTCTTT.

This clonotype appeared a few times. An end of the junction differs from the germline gene, which may be a read error. The V gene is TRBV12-3 or TRBV12-4, the J gene TRBJ2-4; 9 nucleotides align to TRBD2. The CDR3 totals 17 residues. The CDR3 coding sequence is TGTGCCAGCGGTTTAGACCTAGCGGGAACGTCCAAAAACATTCAGTACTTC. It translates to CASGLDLAGTSKNIQYF.

This clonotype has a handful of counts. V usage is TRBV4-3 and J usage is TRBJ2-3; perhaps D is TRBD1 or TRBD2 (6 bases each). V was trimmed by 2 bases and J by 1 base, leaving 10 bases between them. Germline V CDR1 and CDR2: LGHNA, YSLEER. The CDR3 loop spans 15 amino acids. The CDR3 reads CASSQFGGRTDTQYF. The DNA for the CDR3 is TGCGCCAGCAGCCAATTTGGGGGGCGCACAGATACGCAGTATTTT.

The chain combines TRBV29-1 with TRBJ2-7, with TRBD1 matching over 8 bases. J gave up 0 bases and V 5 bases, and 9 bases lay outside the gene matches. CDR3 length: 15 residues. The germline gives CDR1 SQVTM, CDR2 ANQGSEA. CDR3 nucleotides: TGCAGCGTTCCCGGGACAGGATTGAGCTCCTACGAGCAGTACTTC. Amino acid sequence: CSVPGTGLSSYEQYF.

This chain connects TRBV7-9 to TRBJ2-5, with 14 bases aligning to TRBD2. The length of the CDR3 is 17 residues. Per the germline V gene, CDR1 is SEHNR and CDR2 is FQNEAQ (reference sequence). Trimming took 6 bases from V and 5 from J; bases not matched to a gene: 11. Written as DNA, the CDR3 is TGTGCCAGCAGTAACGCCGGGACTAGCGGGGGTTCGGAGACCCAGTACTTC. Protein product: CASSNAGTSGGSETQYF.

The V and J genes are TRBV5-1 and TRBJ2-7; 7 bases align to TRBD1. Trimming cost V 4 bases and J 7 bases; bases outside gene matches: 11. This CDR3 contains 14 residues. The germline gives CDR1 SGHRS, CDR2 YFSETQ. CDR3 loop: CASSPRTGASEQYF. The CDR3 bases are TGCGCCAGCAGCCCGCGAACAGGGGCGTCGGAGCAGTACTTC. The entire variable domain, with the rest obtained from reference TRBV5-1 and TRBJ2-7, is as follows: KAGVTQTPRYLIKTRGQQVTLSCSPISGHRSVSWYQQTPGQGLQFLFEYFSETQRNKGNFPGRFSGRQFSNSRSEMNVSTLELGDSALYLCASSPRTGASEQYFGPGTRLTVT.

CDR3 sequence reads: CASSLARSLQDTQYF. CDR3 sequence (DNA): TGCGCCAGCAGCTTGGCCAGGTCCCTCCAGGATACGCAGTATTTT. The rearrangement uses TRBV5-1 and TRBJ2-3; the D is unclear. The CDR3 totals 15 residues. Germline values: CDR1 SGHRS, CDR2 YFSETQ. V was clipped by 0 bases and J by 6 bases, with 14 bases between them.

This clonotype was observed a few times. The CDR3 coding sequence is TGCGCCAGCAGCCAAGGGGCCCTGAACACTGAAGCTTTCTTT. Amino acid sequence: CASSQGALNTEAFF. The V call is TRBV4-1, the J call TRBJ1-1, with D unresolved. The CDR3 has 14 amino acids. In germline, CDR1 is MGHRA, CDR2 YSYEKL. The ends were cut back, 1 base at V and 0 bases at J, with 6 bases in the middle.